This T cell receptor (beta chain) was recorded in a study of control samples from healthy donors and cancer patients. This table comes from immunoSEQ multiplex PCR, and its TCRdb copy is limited to in-frame clones, with some not included. The sample has 100,000 to 120,000 clones; approximately 84% are singletons. This CDR3 spans 18 amino acids. Trimming cost V 6 bases and J 0 bases; bases outside gene matches: 10. Germline V gives CDR1 MNHEY, CDR2 SMNVEV (reference sequence). The chain uses TRBV27 and TRBJ2-6; TRBD1 matches at 8 bases. The sequenced sample consisted of blood. The sequence was collected from a man aged 18 to 30 in good health. In DNA, the CDR3 is TGTGCCAGCAGCCCTAATAACAGGGGGAGCTCTGGGGCCAACGTCCTGACTTTC. Translating gives CASSPNNRGSSGANVLTF.